The present T cell receptor (beta chain) was sequenced within a study of shared clonotypes between healthy human individuals. Study-level information: The donor pool was made up of two women and three men aged 18 to 49. Each donor contributed plates that comprised three CD4 naive, three CD4 memory, two CD8 naive and one CD8 memory.

A note on this clone: Its specificity is not known.

The study, taken as a whole, reports: An anticipated effect of sequencing depth on clonotype sharing among donors was recognized.

The germline gives CDR1 SGHTA, CDR2 FQGNSA. The CDR3 spans 14 residues. V was shortened by 1 base and J by 8 bases, with 12 bases between the two germline ends. Tens of thousands of T cell genomes, or 200 ng DNA, went into the sorted-subset replicate PCRs. Repertoires were generated with immunoSEQ multiplex PCR, while TCRdb's copy carries only in-frame clones and drops some. Of approximately 2.5 million clones listed, 80% to 95% are singletons. The origin of this receptor is a young man in good health. Some clones in this sample may be carry-over from other donors' samples. Sequenced input: naive CD4+ T cells from PBMCs. Subset defined: CD45RA+ positively selected. The chain carries TRBV7-2 and TRBJ2-1; TRBD2 might be the D (5 bases). The DNA of the CDR3 is TGTGCCAGCAGCTTAGGTCCGACGGAGGATGAGCAGTTCTTC. This sequence encodes CASSLGPTEDEQFF.